These 4 T cell receptor beta chains were sequenced from one sample in a study of shared clonotypes between healthy human individuals. Sequencing used immunoSEQ multiplex PCR; TCRdb keeps in-frame clones, though not all of them. The table lists about 480,000 clones, about 80% of them singletons. Sequencing was done on a sample of PBMCs. The receptors stem from a woman aged 40 to 55 in good health. Some clones in this sample may be carry-over from other donors' samples.

In this sample, this clone turned up once. The chain carries TRBV4-3 and TRBJ2-3; 10 bases match TRBD2. This CDR3 has 17 amino acids. Germline-derived CDR1 and CDR2 are LGHNA and YSLEER. The V and J ends lost 4 bases and 0 bases, in that order; junction bases with no gene match: 7. The CDR3 loop is CASSRLAGAPSTDTQYF. The CDR3 DNA sequence: TGCGCCAGCAGCCGTCTAGCGGGAGCCCCTAGCACAGATACGCAGTATTTT.

The chain uses TRBV5-1 and TRBJ1-1; D unresolved. Germline V gene data show CDR1 as SGHRS and CDR2 as YFSETQ. The V gene lost 0 bases and the J gene lost 6 bases, with 15 bases spanning the gap. The CDR3 has 15 residues. The CDR3 DNA reads as TGCGCCAGCAGCTTGGCGTTTTCCGGAGGTTCTGAAGCTTTCTTT. Amino acid sequence: CASSLAFSGGSEAFF.

The V gene is TRBV10-2, the J gene TRBJ2-5; D possibly corresponds to TRBD2 (6 bases). The DNA end is a closer match to TRBJ2-7, so the J assignment may be wrong. The CDR3 runs to 14 residues. Germline V gene lookup returns CDR1 WSHSY and CDR2 SAAADI. CDR3 amino acids: CASSESLLRGEQYF. The CDR3 region has the DNA TGCGCCAGCAGTGAGTCTCTATTGCGGGGCGAGCAGTACTTC.

To note about this clone: A much more abundant neighbour one base away suggests this may be a read error. Distinct nucleotide sequences in the sample also encode this CDR3. The rearrangement links TRBV28 to TRBJ2-2; D gene ambiguous. Germline loops: CDR1 MDHEN, CDR2 SYDVKM. Trimming cost V 5 bases and J 5 bases, with 3 bases left between them. The CDR3 length is 11 residues. CDR3 DNA: TGTGCCAGCAGTCTAACCGGGGAGCTGTTTTTT. Amino acids: CASSLTGELFF.